Sequencing of this T cell receptor (beta chain) was carried out in a study of cytomegalovirus exposure and HLA in healthy donors. Whole-study findings and limits: After further analysis at a later stage, roughly 16,000 TCR beta sequences were associated with HLA alleles at 0.05 false discovery rate. Researchers reported that three CMV-associated chains were confirmed in vitro as CMV antigen-specific. Some public TCRs appeared in many individuals, while most sequences were rare.

CDR3 length: 14 amino acids. From germline, CDR1 is SNHLY and CDR2 FYNNEI. J was trimmed by 1 base and V by 4 bases; bases with no gene match: 3. PCR employed 60 Vbeta and 13 Jbeta primers. Some clones are missing from TCRdb's copy, which holds only in-frame ones; the method was immunoSEQ multiplex PCR. The sample has around 150,000 clones; about 75% are singletons. In its sample, this clone was seen a few times. Its antigen is not known. The chain has TRBV2 and TRBJ1-1; 7 nucleotides line up with TRBD1. The source is a man between 18 and 35 years old in good health and CMV-seropositive. Material for sequencing was PBMCs. CDR3 nucleotide sequence: TGTGCCAGCAGTGGGGACAGCACGAACACTGAAGCTTTCTTT. Encoded protein: CASSGDSTNTEAFF.